These T cell receptor beta chains were read from a single sample in a study of shared clonotypes between healthy human individuals. Clones were read by immunoSEQ multiplex PCR, and TCRdb kept only the in-frame ones, dropping some. The data show 2 million to 2.5 million clones, with over 85% seen just once and 0.9% to 1.4% held by the top ten. Sequenced sample: naive CD8+ T cells sorted from blood. These receptors were obtained from a man between 18 and 29 years old in good health. Both conserved end residues are part of each CDR3.

v_gene	len	j_gene	CDR3aa
TRBV5-1	18	TRBJ2-1	CASSLALLAPREIGEQFF
TRBV29-1	13	TRBJ1-2	CSVQTGVNYGYTF
TRBV7-9	13	TRBJ1-2	CASKAGSDYGYTF
TRBV2	14	TRBJ1-3	CASSVSPSGNTIYF
TRBV28	12	TRBJ2-3	CATQFMADTQYF
TRBV15	13	TRBJ1-5	CATSWGFDQPQHF
TRBV19	13	TRBJ2-7	CASTGTGPYEQYF
TRBV29-1	15	TRBJ2-5	CSVGLVREYQETQYF
TRBV30	15	TRBJ1-6	CAWSTLGGGESPLHF
TRBV2	17	TRBJ2-5	CASIFGLAGPHWETQYF
TRBV4-3	13	TRBJ2-7	CASSQAPSYEQYF
TRBV7-3	13	TRBJ2-3	CASSLDNTDTQYF
TRBV27	15	TRBJ1-5	CASRGGLGGNQPQHF
TRBV11-2	14	TRBJ2-7	CASAPGGVDYEQYF
TRBV27	13	TRBJ2-5	CASSLGPQETQYF
TRBV5-1	15	TRBJ1-1	CASSLDLGLGTEAFF
TRBV11-2	15	TRBJ2-5	CASILGAGGQETQYF
TRBV2	17	TRBJ2-3	CASSEGGVFLTTDTQYF
TRBV29-1	16	TRBJ2-2	CSVEDPDLREYGELFF
TRBV6-1	18	TRBJ2-3	CASSDTRDRDRDTDTQYF
TRBV25-1	15	TRBJ2-7	CASSEGGVGSYEQYF
TRBV7-8	15	TRBJ1-5	CASSLSWAGGQPQHF
TRBV9	15	TRBJ2-7	CASSAGTGHSYEQYF
TRBV27	12	TRBJ2-1	CASSLLGREQFF
TRBV4-1	15	TRBJ1-1	CASSQAPVGNTEAFF
TRBV6-6	16	TRBJ2-5	CASSYLAGRYQKTQYF
TRBV9	17	TRBJ2-1	CASSVDSGSIPYNEQFF
TRBV10-2	17	TRBJ1-4	CASSDPGRKSTNEKLFF
TRBV7-9	16	TRBJ2-2	CASSWTGGSNTGELFF
TRBV4-1	13	TRBJ2-6	CASAGTGANVLTF
TRBV9	16	TRBJ2-6	CASSDPRASGANVLTF
TRBV9	13	TRBJ2-7	CASSVSSGYEQYF
TRBV27	16	TRBJ2-7	CASSPLAGGPVYEQYF
TRBV6-5	13	TRBJ1-1	CASSRDSNTEAFF
TRBV7-8	15	TRBJ1-2	CASSLVQGAFYGYTF
TRBV4-1	18	TRBJ2-7	CASSQAPNRQGPSYEQYF
TRBV7-7	15	TRBJ2-1	CASSLAVSSYNEQFF
TRBV19	20	TRBJ2-4	CASSKGLAGAIYPGGHIQYF
TRBV7-9	12	TRBJ2-7	CASSFNQDEQYF
TRBV7-2	15	TRBJ2-7	CASSSPDPISDEQYF
TRBV10-3	11	TRBJ1-6	CAMGFGGPLHF
TRBV27	14	TRBJ1-2	CASSLTGALDGYTF
TRBV2	14	TRBJ1-2	CASSRTGDFYGYTF
TRBV15	16	TRBJ2-7	CATSRDGALSSYEQYF
TRBV10-1	13	TRBJ2-3	CASSPGPTDTQYF
TRBV7-9	13	TRBJ2-2	CASSTPGSGELFF
TRBV25-1	16	TRBJ1-1	CASSESGTGWYTEAFF
TRBV14	13	TRBJ1-1	CASSPRGGTEAFF
TRBV7-9	16	TRBJ2-1	CASSPGRGGHIIEQFF
TRBV30	12	TRBJ2-7	CASSRDTYEQYF